These 13 T cell receptor beta chains came from one sample sequenced in a study of neoadjuvant anti-PD-1 for oral cavity cancer. Here immunoSEQ multiplex PCR was the method, and the copy in TCRdb shows in-frame clones only, minus some. The profile covers approximately 15,000 clones, with approximately 65% appearing a single time and around 2.5% taken by the ten largest. The sequencing here drew on PBMCs, taken before nivolumab (anti-PD-1) treatment. Receptors originate from a person between 40 and 79 years old with oral cavity squamous cell carcinoma.

CDR3 DNA sequence: TGTGCCAGTAGCCTGGCCGCATACCTAACTGGGGCCAACGTCCTGACTTTC. Encoded protein: CASSLAAYLTGANVLTF. The chain links TRBV19 to TRBJ2-6; D unresolved. The CDR3 totals 17 residues. Germline-derived CDR1 and CDR2 are LNHDA and SQIVND (reference sequence). V dropped 6 bases and J dropped 2 bases, with 17 bases sitting between them.

The rearrangement links TRBV6-5 to TRBJ2-1; 10 nucleotides line up with TRBD2. Germline trimming cut 8 bases from V and 7 bases from J; bases unmatched to any gene: 8. The CDR3 sequence is 14 residues long. Germline V gives CDR1 MNHEY, CDR2 SVGAGI. As DNA, the CDR3 is TGTGCCAGCCATTCTAGCGGGAGTAGGAATGAGCAGTTCTTC. It specifies CASHSSGSRNEQFF.

V and J are TRBV10-3 and TRBJ1-2; no firm D call. Trimming shortened V by 0 bases and J by 4 bases, and 12 bases separated the two germline ends. Germline V lookup: CDR1 ENHRY, CDR2 SYGVKD. CDR3 length equals 15 residues. The CDR3 reads CAISESVAAVYGYTF. The CDR3 DNA reads TGTGCCATCAGTGAGTCGGTGGCAGCGGTCTATGGCTACACCTTC.

A few counts support this clone. V is TRBV7-3 and J is TRBJ1-2, with 9 bases aligning to TRBD1. Trimming at V came to 5 bases and at J to 7 bases, leaving 11 bases not matched to a gene. This CDR3 region has 15 residues. From germline, CDR1 is SGHTA and CDR2 FQGTGA. This CDR3 is CASSPPGTGRAGYTF. In DNA, the CDR3 is TGTGCCAGCAGCCCGCCCGGGACAGGGCGGGCTGGCTACACCTTC.

The V gene is TRBV15, the J gene TRBJ1-5; 7 bases align to TRBD1. Germline loops: CDR1 LNHNV, CDR2 YYDKDF (reference sequence). The CDR3 has 13 amino acids. Trimming at V came to 8 bases and at J to 6 bases, leaving 7 bases not matched to a gene. The DNA for the CDR3 is TGTGCCACCCGGGGGACAGACCCTCAGCCCCAGCATTTT. As protein: CATRGTDPQPQHF.

The V gene is TRBV6-6, the J gene TRBJ2-3; 7 bases are a match to TRBD2. V gave up 5 bases and J gave up 3 bases; unmatched junction bases: 5. Germline loops: CDR1 MNHNY, CDR2 SVGAGI (reference sequence). This CDR3 has 14 residues. The DNA of the CDR3 is TGTGCCAGCAGTCCCGGGACTATAACAGATACGCAGTATTTT. It yields the protein CASSPGTITDTQYF.

This chain connects TRBV7-2 to TRBJ2-1; TRBD2 matches at 11 bases. The CDR3 is made up of 21 amino acids. The junction had 13 bases not matched to a gene; V was cut back by 0 bases and J by 0 bases. Germline CDR1 and CDR2: SGHTA and FQGNSA. CDR3 residues: CASSLAAPTSGSGSSYNEQFF. The DNA for the CDR3 is TGTGCCAGCAGCTTAGCGGCCCCAACTAGCGGGAGTGGGAGCTCCTACAATGAGCAGTTCTTC.

This clone occurred a few times. The chain links TRBV19 to TRBJ2-2; TRBD2 matches at 11 bases. The V and J ends lost 1 base and 4 bases, in that order; junction bases with no gene match: 2. Germline loops: CDR1 LNHDA, CDR2 SQIVND (reference sequence). The CDR3 has 16 amino acids. The CDR3 protein is CASSIGLAGGTGELFF. In nucleotides, the CDR3 is TGTGCCAGTAGTATAGGCCTAGCGGGAGGCACCGGGGAGCTGTTTTTT.

This clone was seen once. The CDR3 sequence is CASSLTGGNNQPQHF. CDR3 bases: TGTGCCAGCAGTTTAACCGGGGGGAACAATCAGCCCCAGCATTTT. The chain employs TRBV27 and TRBJ1-5; a possible D gene is TRBD1 (5 bases). CDR1 and CDR2 from the germline V gene are MNHEY and SMNVEV (reference sequence). Between the trimmed V and J ends, which lost 2 bases and 3 bases, there was a span of 11 bases. The CDR3 length is 15 residues.

This clone appeared a few times. The V call is TRBV7-8, the J call TRBJ2-3; TRBD1 or TRBD2 may be the D gene (5 bases each). The germline gives CDR1 SGHVS, CDR2 FQNEAQ. Trimming stripped 7 bases from V and 6 bases from J, with 14 bases between. This CDR3 spans 13 amino acids. The CDR3 loop reads CASTSREGDTQYF. The CDR3 nucleotides read TGTGCCAGCACCTCTCGCGAGGGGGATACGCAGTATTTT.

This clone was picked up a small number of times. The chain combines TRBV7-3 with TRBJ2-1, with TRBD2 as a possible D gene (5 bases). The germline CDR1 and CDR2 sequences are SGHTA and FQGTGA. The CDR3 totals 13 residues. V dropped 4 bases and J dropped 10 bases, with 14 bases sitting between them. CDR3 protein: CASSSGNGREQFF. DNA of the CDR3: TGTGCCAGCAGCTCCGGCAATGGGAGAGAGCAGTTCTTC.

V is TRBV2 and J is TRBJ2-2; a weak D match, TRBD2 (5 bases). CDR1 SNHLY and CDR2 FYNNEI come from the germline V gene. V was cut by 5 bases and J by 4 bases, with 11 bases left in between. CDR3 length: 14 amino acids. The DNA of the CDR3 is TGTGCCAGCAGTATCATGGGGAGCACCGGGGAGCTGTTTTTT. Translation gives CASSIMGSTGELFF.

This clone was counted a few times. V gene TRBV10-1 combines with J gene TRBJ2-7, with D perhaps matching TRBD1 (5 bases). The CDR3 is made up of 14 amino acids. Trimming took 0 bases from V and 3 from J, leaving 9 bases between them. Germline loops: CDR1 WNHNN, CDR2 SYGVQD (reference sequence). The CDR3 sequence: CASSESGRDYEQYF. Here the CDR3 DNA reads TGCGCCAGCAGTGAGTCGGGCAGGGACTACGAGCAGTACTTC.